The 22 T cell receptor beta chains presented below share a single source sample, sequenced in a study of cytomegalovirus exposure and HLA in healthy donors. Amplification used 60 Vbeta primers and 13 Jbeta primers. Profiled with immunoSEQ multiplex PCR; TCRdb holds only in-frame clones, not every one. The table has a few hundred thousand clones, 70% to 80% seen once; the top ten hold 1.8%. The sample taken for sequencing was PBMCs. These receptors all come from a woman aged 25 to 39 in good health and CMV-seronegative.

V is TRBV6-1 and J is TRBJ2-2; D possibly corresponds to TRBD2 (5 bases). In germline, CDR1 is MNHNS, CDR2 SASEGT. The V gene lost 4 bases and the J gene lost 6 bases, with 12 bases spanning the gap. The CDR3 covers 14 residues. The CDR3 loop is CASSVRVGAGELFF. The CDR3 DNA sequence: TGTGCCAGCAGTGTTAGGGTCGGGGCCGGGGAGCTGTTTTTT.

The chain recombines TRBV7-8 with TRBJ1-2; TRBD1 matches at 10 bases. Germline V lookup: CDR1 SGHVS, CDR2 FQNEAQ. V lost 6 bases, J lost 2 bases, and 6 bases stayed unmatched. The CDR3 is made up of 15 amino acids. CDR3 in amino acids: CASSSSDRGNYGYTF. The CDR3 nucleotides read TGTGCCAGCAGTTCCTCGGACAGGGGGAACTATGGCTACACCTTC.

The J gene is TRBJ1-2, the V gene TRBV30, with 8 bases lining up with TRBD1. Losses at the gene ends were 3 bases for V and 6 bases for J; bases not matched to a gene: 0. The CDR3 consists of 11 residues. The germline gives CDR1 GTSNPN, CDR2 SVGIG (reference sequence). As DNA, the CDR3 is TGTGCCTGGAGGACAGGGGATGGCTACACCTTC. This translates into CAWRTGDGYTF.

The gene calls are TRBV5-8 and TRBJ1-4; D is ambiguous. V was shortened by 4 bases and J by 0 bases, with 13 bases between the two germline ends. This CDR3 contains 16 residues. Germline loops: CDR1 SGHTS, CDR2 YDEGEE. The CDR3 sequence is CASSPDRGSTNEKLFF. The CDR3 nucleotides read TGTGCCAGCAGCCCCGACCGAGGATCAACTAATGAAAAACTGTTTTTT.

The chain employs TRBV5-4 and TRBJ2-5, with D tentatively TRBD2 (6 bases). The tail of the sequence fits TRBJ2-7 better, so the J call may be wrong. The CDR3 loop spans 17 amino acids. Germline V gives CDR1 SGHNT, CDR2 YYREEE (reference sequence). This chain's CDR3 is CASSRTSSGLTIYEQYF. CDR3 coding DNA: TGTGCCAGCAGCCGCACTTCGTCGGGACTGACGATCTACGAGCAGTACTTC.

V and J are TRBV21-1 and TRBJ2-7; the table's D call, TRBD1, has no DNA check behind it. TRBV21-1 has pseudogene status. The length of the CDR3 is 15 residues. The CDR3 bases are TGTGCCAGCAGCAAAGCGCAGACAGGGTCGGGGCGGCAGTACTTC. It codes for CASSKAQTGSGRQYF.

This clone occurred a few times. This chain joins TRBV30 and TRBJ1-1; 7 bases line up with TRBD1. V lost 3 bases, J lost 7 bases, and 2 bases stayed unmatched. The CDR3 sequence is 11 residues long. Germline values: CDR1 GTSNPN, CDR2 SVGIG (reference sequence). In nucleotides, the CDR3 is TGTGCCTGGAGACAGGGGAATGAAGCTTTCTTT. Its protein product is CAWRQGNEAFF. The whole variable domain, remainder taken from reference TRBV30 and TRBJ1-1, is SQTIHQWPATLVQPVGSPLSLECTVEGTSNPNLYWYRQAAGRGLQLLFYSVGIGQISSEVPQNLSASRPQDRQFILSSKKLLLSDSGFYLCAWRQGNEAFFGQGTRLTVV.

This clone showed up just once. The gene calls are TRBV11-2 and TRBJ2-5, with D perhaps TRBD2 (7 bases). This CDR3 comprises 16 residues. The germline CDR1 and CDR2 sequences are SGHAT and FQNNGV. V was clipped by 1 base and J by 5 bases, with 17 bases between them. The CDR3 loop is CASSLGYRGRGETQYF. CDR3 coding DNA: TGTGCCAGCAGCTTAGGGTACCGGGGGAGGGGGGAGACCCAGTACTTC.

CDR3 bases: TGTGCCAGCAGTCTTAGCGGGAGCGAGTACGAGCAGTACTTC. Encoded protein: CASSLSGSEYEQYF. The rearrangement uses TRBV27 and TRBJ2-7; 9 nucleotides line up with TRBD2. Trimming at V came to 5 bases and at J to 4 bases, leaving 6 bases not matched to a gene. This CDR3 contains 14 residues. Germline values: CDR1 MNHEY, CDR2 SMNVEV (reference sequence).

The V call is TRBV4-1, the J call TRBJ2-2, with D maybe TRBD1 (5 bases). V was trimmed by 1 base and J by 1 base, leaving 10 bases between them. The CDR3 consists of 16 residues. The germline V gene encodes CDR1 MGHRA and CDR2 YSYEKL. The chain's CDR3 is CASSQVVGQNTGELFF. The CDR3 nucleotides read TGCGCCAGCAGCCAAGTCGTTGGACAGAACACCGGGGAGCTGTTTTTT.

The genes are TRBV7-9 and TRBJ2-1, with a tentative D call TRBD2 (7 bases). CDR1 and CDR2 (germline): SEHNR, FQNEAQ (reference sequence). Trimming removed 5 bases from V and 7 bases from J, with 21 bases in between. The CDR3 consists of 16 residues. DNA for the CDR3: TGTGCCAGCAGCACCCCTGGGGGGGCCCGGCCTAATGAGCAGTTCTTC. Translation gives CASSTPGGARPNEQFF.

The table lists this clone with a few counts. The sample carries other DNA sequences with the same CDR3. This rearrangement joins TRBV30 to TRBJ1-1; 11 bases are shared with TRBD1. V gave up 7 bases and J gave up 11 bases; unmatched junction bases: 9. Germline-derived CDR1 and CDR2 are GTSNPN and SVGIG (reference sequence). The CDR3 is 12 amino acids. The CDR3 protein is CALADRGRYAFF. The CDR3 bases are TGTGCCTTGGCGGACAGGGGGCGTTACGCTTTCTTT.

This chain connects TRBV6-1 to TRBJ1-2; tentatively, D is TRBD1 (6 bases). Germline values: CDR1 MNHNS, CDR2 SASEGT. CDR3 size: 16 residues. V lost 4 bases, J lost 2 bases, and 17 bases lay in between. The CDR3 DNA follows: TGTGCCAGCAGTGTTGGCATTCCACAGGGAAACTATGGCTACACCTTC. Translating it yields CASSVGIPQGNYGYTF.

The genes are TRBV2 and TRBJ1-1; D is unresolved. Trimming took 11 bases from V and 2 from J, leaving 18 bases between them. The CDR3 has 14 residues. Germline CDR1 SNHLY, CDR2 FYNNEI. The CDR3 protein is CAGLRDSLNTEAFF. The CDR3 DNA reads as TGTGCCGGGTTGAGGGATAGCCTCAACACTGAAGCTTTCTTT.

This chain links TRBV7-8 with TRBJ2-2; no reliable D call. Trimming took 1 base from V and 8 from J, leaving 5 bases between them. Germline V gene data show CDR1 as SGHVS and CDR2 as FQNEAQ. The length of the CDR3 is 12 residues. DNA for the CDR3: TGTGCCAGCAGCTTAGTGCAGGGGGAGCTGTTTTTT. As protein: CASSLVQGELFF. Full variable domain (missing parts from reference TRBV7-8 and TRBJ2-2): GAGVSQSPRYKVAKRGQDVALRCDPISGHVSLFWYQQALGQGPEFLTYFQNEAQLDKSGLPSDRFFAERPEGSVSTLKIQRTQQEDSAVYLCASSLVQGELFFGEGSRLTVL.

The CDR3 reads CASSQGAANTEAFF. CDR3 nucleotide sequence: TGCGCCAGCAGCCAAGGGGCAGCGAACACTGAAGCTTTCTTT. This chain uses TRBV4-3 with TRBJ1-1, with D uncertain. Germline values: CDR1 LGHNA, CDR2 YSLEER. V lost 1 base and J 1 base, leaving 7 bases between the germline ends. The CDR3 covers 14 residues.

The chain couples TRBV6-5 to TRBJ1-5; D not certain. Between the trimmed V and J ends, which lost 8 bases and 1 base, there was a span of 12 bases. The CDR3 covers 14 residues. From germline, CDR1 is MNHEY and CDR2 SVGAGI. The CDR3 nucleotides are TGTGCCAGCCGAGGGTGGGCAAGCAATCAGCCCCAGCATTTT. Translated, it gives CASRGWASNQPQHF.

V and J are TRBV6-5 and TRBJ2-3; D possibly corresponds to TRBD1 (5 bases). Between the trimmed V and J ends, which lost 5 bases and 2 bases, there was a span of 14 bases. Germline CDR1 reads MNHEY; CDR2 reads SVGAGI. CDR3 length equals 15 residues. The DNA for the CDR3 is TGTGCCAGCAGTGACTGGGGCGGCCCCACAGATACGCAGTATTTT. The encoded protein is CASSDWGGPTDTQYF.

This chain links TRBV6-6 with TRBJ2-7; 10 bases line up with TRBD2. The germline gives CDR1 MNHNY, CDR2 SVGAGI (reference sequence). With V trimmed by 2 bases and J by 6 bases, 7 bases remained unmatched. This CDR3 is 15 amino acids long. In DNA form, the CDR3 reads TGTGCCAGCAGTTACACCGGGACTAGCGATTCCGAGCAGTACTTC. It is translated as CASSYTGTSDSEQYF.

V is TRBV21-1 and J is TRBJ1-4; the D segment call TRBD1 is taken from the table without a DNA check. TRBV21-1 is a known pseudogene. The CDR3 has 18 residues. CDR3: CASSRRVPDRATNEKLFF. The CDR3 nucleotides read TGTGCCAGCAGCAGACGCGTGCCGGACAGGGCAACTAATGAAAAACTGTTTTTT.

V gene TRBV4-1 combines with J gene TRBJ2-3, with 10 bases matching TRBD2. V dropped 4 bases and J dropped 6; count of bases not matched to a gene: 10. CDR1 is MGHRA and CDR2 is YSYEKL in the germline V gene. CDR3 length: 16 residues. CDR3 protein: CASSLTSGIADDTQYF. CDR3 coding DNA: TGCGCCAGCAGCCTAACTAGCGGGATCGCGGATGATACGCAGTATTTT.

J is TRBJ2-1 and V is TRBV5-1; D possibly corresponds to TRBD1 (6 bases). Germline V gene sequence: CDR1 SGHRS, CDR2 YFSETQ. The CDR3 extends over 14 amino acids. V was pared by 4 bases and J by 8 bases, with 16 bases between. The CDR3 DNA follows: TGCGCCAGCAGCGAAGTTACAGGGCTGGATGAGCAGTTCTTC. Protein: CASSEVTGLDEQFF.